This T cell receptor (beta chain) was captured in a study of blood T cell repertoires in COVID-19. Turning to the study itself: Samples representing acute and convalescent COVID-19 were sourced from the United States, Italy and Spain. T cells, B-cell-depleted T cells, or PBMCs supplied cDNA or gDNA.

Authors' analysis steps: Scientists estimated how many nucleated cells there were by amplifying reference gene primers. Assay: immunoSEQ multiplex PCR; the TCRdb copy retains only in-frame clones and omits some. That table supplies the V and J calls and clone size; D and trimming were determined from the DNA. Among 75,000 to 90,000 clones, about 90% were seen once, and the ten largest hold under 8.5%. Germline values: CDR1 SGHTA, CDR2 FQGNSA. Trimming removed 5 bases from V and 0 bases from J, with 14 bases in between. The CDR3 has 16 amino acids. Seattle's cohort entered during active infection and was followed longitudinally.

What was sequenced was peripheral blood. The TCR sequence derives from a man younger than 35 with COVID-19, enrolled during active disease. This chain links TRBV7-2 with TRBJ2-4, with D perhaps matching TRBD1 (5 bases). The DNA of the CDR3 is TGTGCCAGCAGCAACACAGGTCCGCTAGCCAAAAACATTCAGTACTTC. It codes for CASSNTGPLAKNIQYF.